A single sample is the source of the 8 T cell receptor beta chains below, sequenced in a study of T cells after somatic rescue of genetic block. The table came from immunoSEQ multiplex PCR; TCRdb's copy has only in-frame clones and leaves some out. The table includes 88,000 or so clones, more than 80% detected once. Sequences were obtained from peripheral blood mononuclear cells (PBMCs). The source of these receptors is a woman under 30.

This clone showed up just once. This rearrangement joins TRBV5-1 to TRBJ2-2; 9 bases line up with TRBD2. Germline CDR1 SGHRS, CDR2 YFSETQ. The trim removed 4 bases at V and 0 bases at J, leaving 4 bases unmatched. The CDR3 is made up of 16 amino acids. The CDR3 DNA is TGCGCCAGCAGCCGGGGACTAGCTGCGAACACCGGGGAGCTGTTTTTT. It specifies CASSRGLAANTGELFF. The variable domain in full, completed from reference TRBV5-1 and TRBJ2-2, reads KAGVTQTPRYLIKTRGQQVTLSCSPISGHRSVSWYQQTPGQGLQFLFEYFSETQRNKGNFPGRFSGRQFSNSRSEMNVSTLELGDSALYLCASSRGLAANTGELFFGEGSRLTVL.

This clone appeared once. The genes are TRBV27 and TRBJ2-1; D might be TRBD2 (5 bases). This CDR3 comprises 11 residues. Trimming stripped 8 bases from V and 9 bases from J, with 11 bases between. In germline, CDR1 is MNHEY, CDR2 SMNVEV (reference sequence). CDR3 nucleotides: TGTGCCAGCTTGAACGGAGGTGAGCAGTTCTTC. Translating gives CASLNGGEQFF.

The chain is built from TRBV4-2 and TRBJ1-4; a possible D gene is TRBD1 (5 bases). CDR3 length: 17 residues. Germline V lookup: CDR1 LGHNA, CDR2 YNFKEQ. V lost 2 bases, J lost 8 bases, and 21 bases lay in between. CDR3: CASSQSSGGGGAEKLFF. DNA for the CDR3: TGTGCCAGCAGCCAATCCTCCGGCGGGGGGGGAGCAGAAAAACTGTTTTTT.

CDR3 coding DNA: TGTGCCAGCAGCCTGGGACTAGCGGGAGGCGCCGGGGAGCTGTTTTTT. It is translated as CASSLGLAGGAGELFF. V usage is TRBV11-1 and J usage is TRBJ2-2; 15 bases agree with TRBD2. After removal of 5 bases from V and 6 bases from J, the junction contained 4 bases not matched to a gene. Germline values: CDR1 SGHAT, CDR2 FQDESV (reference sequence). The CDR3 contains 16 residues.

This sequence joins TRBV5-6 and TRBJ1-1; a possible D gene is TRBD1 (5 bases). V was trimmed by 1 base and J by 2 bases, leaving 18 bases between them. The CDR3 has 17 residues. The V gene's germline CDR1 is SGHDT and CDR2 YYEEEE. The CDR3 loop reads CASSLWRERGRNTEAFF. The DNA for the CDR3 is TGTGCCAGCAGCTTGTGGAGGGAGCGGGGCAGAAACACTGAAGCTTTCTTT.

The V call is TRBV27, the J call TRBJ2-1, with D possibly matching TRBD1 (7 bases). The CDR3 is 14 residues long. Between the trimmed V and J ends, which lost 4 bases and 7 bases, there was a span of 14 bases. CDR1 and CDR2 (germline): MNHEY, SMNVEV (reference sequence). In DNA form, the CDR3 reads TGTGCCAGCAGTTCCAGGGGGGCAGTGAATGAGCAGTTCTTC. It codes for CASSSRGAVNEQFF.

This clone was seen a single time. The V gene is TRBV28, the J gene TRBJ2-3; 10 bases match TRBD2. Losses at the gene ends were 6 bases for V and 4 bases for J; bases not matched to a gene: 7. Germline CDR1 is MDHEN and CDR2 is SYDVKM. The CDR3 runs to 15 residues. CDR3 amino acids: CASSLLAGTADTQYF. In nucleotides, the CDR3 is TGTGCCAGCAGCTTACTAGCGGGAACGGCAGATACGCAGTATTTT.

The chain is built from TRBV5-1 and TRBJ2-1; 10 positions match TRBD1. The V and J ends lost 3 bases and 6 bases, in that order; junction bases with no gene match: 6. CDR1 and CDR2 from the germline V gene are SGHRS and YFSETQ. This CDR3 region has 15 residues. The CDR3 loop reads CASSSGTGAGNEQFF. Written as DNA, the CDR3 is TGCGCCAGCAGCTCCGGGACAGGGGCAGGCAATGAGCAGTTCTTC.